These 30 T cell receptor beta chains were all obtained from the same sample, sequenced in a study of blood T cell repertoires in COVID-19. Assay used: immunoSEQ multiplex PCR; TCRdb lists only in-frame clones, some missing. The table lists just over 150,000 clones, around nine tenths of them singletons, with approximately 6.6% in the top ten. What was sequenced was PBMCs or T cells enriched from blood (not recorded which). The receptors derive from a woman aged 45-59 years who had recovered from COVID-19.

This chain joins TRBV29-1 and TRBJ2-2, with 8 positions matching TRBD1. The CDR3 is made up of 14 amino acids. Germline CDR1 is SQVTM and CDR2 is ANQGSEA. Trimming at V came to 8 bases and at J to 1 base, leaving 6 bases not matched to a gene. CDR3 in amino acids: CSSLGTGNTGELFF. The CDR3 region has the DNA TGCAGCTCACTCGGGACAGGGAACACCGGGGAGCTGTTTTTT.

The chain joins TRBV29-1 to TRBJ2-2; 7 positions agree with TRBD1. The CDR3 totals 12 residues. V shed 3 bases and J 7 bases; nucleotides not matched to a gene: 2. Per the germline V gene, CDR1 is SQVTM and CDR2 is ANQGSEA. As DNA, the CDR3 is TGCAGCGTTGAGTGGGACAGCGGGGAGCTGTTTTTT. It is translated as CSVEWDSGELFF.

A remark on this clone: Its ends do not fully match the called genes, so a read error is possible. The V call is TRBV10-3, the J call TRBJ1-2, with a possible D match to TRBD1 (5 bases). The CDR3 runs 13 residues. Germline-derived CDR1 and CDR2 are ENHRY and SYGVKD. CDR3 region: CASSEDTNYGYTF. Written as DNA, the CDR3 is TGTGCCAGCAGTGAGGACACTAACTATGGCTACACCTTC.

The gene calls are TRBV28 and TRBJ2-7, with TRBD2 identical over 14 bases. This CDR3 region has 17 residues. J gave up 6 bases and V 2 bases, and 9 bases lay outside the gene matches. Per germline, CDR1 MDHEN and CDR2 SYDVKM. DNA for the CDR3: TGTGCCAGCAGTTTAGGGACTAGCGGGGGCATATTGGGCGAGCAGTACTTC. It codes for CASSLGTSGGILGEQYF.

The V gene is TRBV5-1, the J gene TRBJ1-2; TRBD1 agrees at 11 bases. The germline V gene has CDR1 SGHRS and CDR2 YFSETQ. There are 16 residues in the CDR3. The V gene end was trimmed by 3 bases and the J gene end by 5 bases; junction bases not matched to a gene: 9. For the CDR3, the DNA is TGCGCCAGCAGCTCCCGGACAGGGGGCGCCTCTTATGGCTACACCTTC. Its translation: CASSSRTGGASYGYTF.

The table lists this clone with a count of one. The V call is TRBV4-2, the J call TRBJ1-1, with 9 bases matching TRBD1. Germline V lookup: CDR1 LGHNA, CDR2 YNFKEQ. With V trimmed by 4 bases and J by 8 bases, 14 bases remained unmatched. The CDR3 length is 16 residues. CDR3 sequence (DNA): TGTGCCAGCAGCCGCATGACGGGACAGGGAGTTCCCGAAGCTTTCTTT. Translated: CASSRMTGQGVPEAFF.

The rearrangement links TRBV30 to TRBJ1-2; 9 bases line up with TRBD1. The CDR3 loop spans 17 amino acids. Germline lookup yields CDR1 GTSNPN and CDR2 SVGIG (reference sequence). Unmatched junction bases numbered 12, after V lost 0 bases and J lost 4 bases. CDR3 protein: CAWSVGRRDRGAYGYTF. In DNA form, the CDR3 reads TGTGCCTGGAGTGTAGGGCGGCGAGACAGGGGGGCCTATGGCTACACCTTC.

This chain links TRBV27 with TRBJ1-6; no clear D. This CDR3 is 12 amino acids long. The germline CDR1 and CDR2 sequences are MNHEY and SMNVEV (reference sequence). Between the trimmed V and J ends, which lost 3 bases and 7 bases, there was a span of 4 bases. Here the CDR3 DNA reads TGTGCCAGCAGTTTGCAGAATTCACCCCTCCACTTT. Protein product: CASSLQNSPLHF.

CDR3 nucleotides: TGTGCCAGCAGCCCGAGACCTAGCTTAGAAGAGACCCAGTACTTC. This gives the protein CASSPRPSLEETQYF. The chain combines TRBV3-1 (or the pseudogene TRBV3-2) with TRBJ2-5, with D perhaps matching TRBD2 (5 bases). The CDR3 runs 15 residues. Germline assignment: CDR1 LGHDT and CDR2 YNNKEL (reference sequence). Between the trimmed V and J ends, which lost 4 bases and 3 bases, there was a span of 15 bases.

The chain is built from TRBV9 and TRBJ1-2, with D hard to call. The V gene's germline CDR1 is SGDLS and CDR2 YYNGEE. The V end lost 2 bases, the J end lost 8 bases, and 13 bases lay between the germline ends. The CDR3 loop spans 13 amino acids. CDR3 sequence: CASSVEGTQGYTF. CDR3 DNA sequence: TGTGCCAGCAGCGTGGAGGGAACGCAAGGCTACACCTTC.

This chain joins TRBV27 and TRBJ2-6; D is undetermined. The CDR3 has 17 amino acids. V lost 2 bases to trimming and J lost 0 bases, with 11 bases between them. The germline V gene encodes CDR1 MNHEY and CDR2 SMNVEV (reference sequence). The CDR3 nucleotides read TGTGCCAGCAGTTTAGAATCGTTGCGCTCTGGGGCCAACGTCCTGACTTTC. This sequence encodes CASSLESLRSGANVLTF.

The rearrangement joins TRBV12-3 or TRBV12-4 to TRBJ2-3; D may be TRBD1 (6 bases). The CDR3 contains 12 residues. Trimming cost V 3 bases and J 5 bases, with 6 bases left between them. CDR3 region: CASSFRGDTQYF. The CDR3 bases are TGTGCCAGCAGTTTCAGGGGAGATACGCAGTATTTT.

The CDR3 spells CASSETRDTYGYTF. The CDR3, as DNA: TGTGCCAGCAGTGAGACCCGGGACACCTATGGCTACACCTTC. The chain has TRBV6-1 and TRBJ1-2, with D tentatively TRBD1 (6 bases). V lost 3 bases and J lost 4, with 12 bases in between. Germline V gene lookup returns CDR1 MNHNS and CDR2 SASEGT. CDR3 length: 14 residues.

This chain joins TRBV18 and TRBJ2-1; D gene unclear. Looked up from germline, CDR1 is KGHSH and CDR2 is LQKENI. Trimming cost V 6 bases and J 1 base, with 10 bases left between them. The CDR3 runs to 14 residues. The CDR3 DNA sequence: TGTGCCAGCTCCCCCCCGGAGTCCTACAATGAGCAGTTCTTC. Protein product: CASSPPESYNEQFF.

The rearrangement joins TRBV9 to TRBJ2-7; TRBD2 agrees at 7 bases. J lost 5 bases, V lost 4 bases, and 18 bases had no gene match. Germline V gives CDR1 SGDLS, CDR2 YYNGEE. The CDR3 contains 17 residues. CDR3 sequence (DNA): TGTGCCAGCAGCCTCTCCCCGTCCGGGGGGAAGAGGAACGAGCAGTACTTC. As protein: CASSLSPSGGKRNEQYF.

The V and J genes are TRBV6-1 and TRBJ2-3, with 8 nucleotides matching TRBD2. The CDR3 consists of 16 residues. The germline gives CDR1 MNHNS, CDR2 SASEGT. Losses at the gene ends were 0 bases for V and 3 bases for J; bases not matched to a gene: 5. The CDR3: CASSEARAGGTDTQYF. The DNA for the CDR3 is TGTGCCAGCAGTGAAGCGAGGGCGGGGGGTACAGATACGCAGTATTTT.

The chain recombines TRBV9 with TRBJ1-1; D is perhaps TRBD1 (5 bases). Looked up from germline, CDR1 is SGDLS and CDR2 is YYNGEE. V was pared by 0 bases and J by 4 bases, with 10 bases between. The CDR3 sequence is 14 residues long. The CDR3 nucleotides are TGTGCCAGCAGCGTAGAGGACATGGGCACTGAAGCTTTCTTT. It translates to CASSVEDMGTEAFF.

The V gene is TRBV7-2, the J gene TRBJ1-4; 8 bases align to TRBD1. J lost 8 bases, V lost 0 bases, and 11 bases had no gene match. The CDR3 is 17 residues long. From germline, CDR1 is SGHTA and CDR2 FQGNSA. The CDR3 DNA follows: TGTGCCAGCAGCTTAGCGGACTCCAGGGGGCTAGGGGAAAAACTGTTTTTT. It specifies CASSLADSRGLGEKLFF.

The chain has TRBV6-5 and TRBJ2-1; TRBD1 matches at 8 bases. Germline V lookup: CDR1 MNHEY, CDR2 SVGAGI. The CDR3 is made up of 15 amino acids. Unmatched junction bases numbered 6, after V lost 4 bases and J lost 4 bases. As DNA, the CDR3 is TGTGCCAGCAGTTTTAGACAGGGGATTTACAATGAGCAGTTCTTC. It yields the protein CASSFRQGIYNEQFF.

On this clone: Other nucleotide sequences from this sample produce the same CDR3. The chain recombines TRBV2 with TRBJ1-5, with a tentative D call TRBD1 (6 bases). CDR3 size: 14 residues. V was clipped by 9 bases and J by 6 bases, with 18 bases between them. Germline V gives CDR1 SNHLY, CDR2 FYNNEI. For the CDR3, the DNA is TGTGCCAGTGGGGGTGGGGGCATCTCTCAGCCCCAGCATTTT. It yields the protein CASGGGGISQPQHF.

The V call is TRBV4-3, the J call TRBJ2-1; D uncertain. This CDR3 is built from 12 residues. The ends were cut back, 0 bases at V and 10 bases at J, with 7 bases in the middle. Germline V gene sequence: CDR1 LGHNA, CDR2 YSLEER. CDR3 bases: TGCGCCAGCAGCCAAGATTTTCGGGAGCAGTTCTTC. Protein: CASSQDFREQFF.

This clone came up many times. The chain employs TRBV4-2 and TRBJ1-3; TRBD1 matches at 9 bases. The length of the CDR3 is 20 residues. J gave up 2 bases and V 1 base, and 15 bases lay outside the gene matches. The germline V gene has CDR1 LGHNA and CDR2 YNFKEQ. CDR3 DNA sequence: TGTGCCAGCAGCCAAGGGGAGGGGACAGGGAATCTACGGGCTGGAAACACCATATATTTT. Its protein is CASSQGEGTGNLRAGNTIYF.

As to this clone: The junction shows a germline mismatch at one end, possibly a read error. CDR3 coding DNA: TGTGCTAGCAGCCCGGCCGGGACAGAAAACACTGAAGCTTTCTTT. Translated, it gives CASSPAGTENTEAFF. The rearrangement uses TRBV7-7 and TRBJ1-1; 7 bases line up with TRBD1. The CDR3 loop spans 15 amino acids. Germline-derived CDR1 and CDR2 are SSHAT and FNYEAQ (reference sequence). Using reference TRBV7-7 and TRBJ1-1 for the parts outside the CDR3, the full variable domain is GAGVSQSPRYKVTKRGQDVTLRCDPISSHATLYWYQQALGQGPEFLTYFNYEAQPDKSGLPSDRFSAERPEGSISTLTIQRTEQRDSAMYRCASSPAGTENTEAFFGQGTRLTVV.

The V gene is TRBV5-8, the J gene TRBJ1-5; a possible D gene is TRBD1 (5 bases). V lost 0 bases and J lost 7, with 14 bases in between. The V gene's germline CDR1 is SGHTS and CDR2 YDEGEE. There are 15 residues in the CDR3. The CDR3 loop is CASSLVGRAGQPQHF. The CDR3 DNA sequence: TGTGCCAGCAGCTTGGTGGGCAGGGCTGGACAGCCCCAGCATTTT.

The chain couples TRBV7-2 to TRBJ2-3; 13 bases are shared with TRBD2. J lost 0 bases, V lost 1 base, and 4 bases had no gene match. Germline V gives CDR1 SGHTA, CDR2 FQGNSA. This CDR3 spans 18 amino acids. The CDR3 loop reads CASSLGLAGGLSTDTQYF. The CDR3 region has the DNA TGTGCCAGCAGCTTAGGACTAGCGGGGGGCCTTAGCACAGATACGCAGTATTTT.

The rearrangement links TRBV11-2 to TRBJ1-1; D gene unclear. This CDR3 spans 15 amino acids. Germline values: CDR1 SGHAT, CDR2 FQNNGV. The ends were cut back, 0 bases at V and 4 bases at J, with 12 bases in the middle. The CDR3 DNA reads as TGTGCCAGCAGCTTAGATCTTGAGGAGGGCACTGAAGCTTTCTTT. Protein: CASSLDLEEGTEAFF. Drawing the rest from reference TRBV11-2 and TRBJ1-1, the complete variable domain is EAGVAQSPRYKIIEKRQSVAFWCNPISGHATLYWYQQILGQGPKLLIQFQNNGVVDDSQLPKDRFSAERLKGVDSTLKIQPAKLEDSAVYLCASSLDLEEGTEAFFGQGTRLTVV.

The rearrangement joins TRBV7-9 to TRBJ2-7; TRBD1 is a possible D gene (6 bases). Trimming removed 4 bases at V and 5 bases at J, with 15 bases between. This CDR3 spans 14 amino acids. The germline V gene has CDR1 SEHNR and CDR2 FQNEAQ (reference sequence). The DNA of the CDR3 is TGTGCCAGCAGCTGGCCCAACAGGGTCCACGAGCAGTACTTC. Residues: CASSWPNRVHEQYF. Using reference TRBV7-9 and TRBJ2-7 for the parts outside the CDR3, the full variable domain is DTGVSQNPRHKITKRGQNVTFRCDPISEHNRLYWYRQTLGQGPEFLTYFQNEAQLEKSRLLSDRFSAERPKGSFSTLEIQRTEQGDSAMYLCASSWPNRVHEQYFGPGTRLTVT.

V gene TRBV11-2 combines with J gene TRBJ1-1; no definite D call. Per germline, CDR1 SGHAT and CDR2 FQNNGV. The CDR3 loop spans 14 amino acids. The ends were cut back, 3 bases at V and 6 bases at J, with 14 bases in the middle. Here the CDR3 DNA reads TGTGCCAGCAGCTTTCCTAACCGACTGTCTGAAGCTTTCTTT. Amino acid sequence: CASSFPNRLSEAFF. The entire variable domain, with the rest obtained from reference TRBV11-2 and TRBJ1-1, is as follows: EAGVAQSPRYKIIEKRQSVAFWCNPISGHATLYWYQQILGQGPKLLIQFQNNGVVDDSQLPKDRFSAERLKGVDSTLKIQPAKLEDSAVYLCASSFPNRLSEAFFGQGTRLTVV.

The chain combines TRBV6-1 with TRBJ2-1; D uncertain. V was clipped by 2 bases and J by 10 bases, with 12 bases between them. Germline V gene lookup returns CDR1 MNHNS and CDR2 SASEGT. There are 13 residues in the CDR3. The chain's CDR3 is CASSESRIWEQFF. The CDR3 DNA is TGTGCCAGCAGTGAATCTAGGATCTGGGAGCAGTTCTTC.

The genes are TRBV3-1 (or the pseudogene TRBV3-2) and TRBJ2-2; 7 bases line up with TRBD2. The germline V gene has CDR1 LGHDT and CDR2 YNNKEL (reference sequence). The trim removed 8 bases at V and 6 bases at J, leaving 9 bases unmatched. The CDR3 length is 14 residues. CDR3: CASRTPSGPGELFF. The CDR3 nucleotides read TGTGCCAGCCGTACCCCTAGCGGCCCCGGGGAGCTGTTTTTT.